This T cell receptor beta chain was sequenced for a study of T cell responses to AZD1222 COVID-19 vaccine. Study-wide findings and caveats: Targeting of unmutated variant regions was reportedly seen in nearly half of spike-specific TCRs.

Losses at the gene ends were 6 bases for V and 1 base for J; bases not matched to a gene: 13. Germline V gives CDR1 SQVTM, CDR2 ANQGSEA. This CDR3 has 17 residues. Comments on this clone: Its antigen is still unknown.

The repertoire was sequenced with immunoSEQ multiplex PCR; TCRdb's copy has only in-frame clones and lacks some. The top ten clones hold 1.5% to 2% of a sample with approximately 180,000 clones, 85% to 90% of them seen once. The sample consisted of peripheral blood, taken on day 0 of AZD1222 vaccination. The TCR comes from an adult in good health. The chain recombines TRBV29-1 with TRBJ2-3, with TRBD2 matching 10 bases. The CDR3 region is CSVPGHRLAGGTDTQYF. In DNA form, the CDR3 reads TGCAGCGTCCCTGGCCATCGACTAGCGGGCGGCACAGATACGCAGTATTTT.